This passage covers 30 T cell receptor beta chains from one sample sequenced in a study of molecular identifiers for immune sequencing clone quantification. From the PCR reads, TCRdb called clonotypes with MiXCR, one entry per CDR3 protein. The data show 460,000 or so distinct CDR3 sequences, with 20% to 25% seen just once and 0.65% to 0.95% held by the top ten. The specimen was naive CD8+ T cells from blood, with Jurkat cell RNA spiked in. Subset of the sample: FACS-sorted CD8+CD4-CCR7+CD45RA+ naive T cells. The source is a human donor in good health. Some libraries in this study had Jurkat cell RNA spiked in.

This clonotype was seen at least ten times. At one end, the junction sequence differs from germline, possibly due to a read error. The chain recombines TRBV4-1 with TRBJ1-1, with TRBD1 matching 7 bases. The CDR3 sequence is 12 residues long. Germline V gives CDR1 MGHRA, CDR2 YSYEKL. DNA of the CDR3: TGTGCCAGCAGCCCCGAGGGACAGGAAGCTTTCTTT. Translation gives CASSPEGQEAFF.

This clonotype was counted between two and nine times. V is TRBV30 and J is TRBJ2-3; tentatively, D is TRBD2 (7 bases). Germline V lookup: CDR1 GTSNPN, CDR2 SVGIG (reference sequence). This CDR3 has 13 residues. Trimming took off 4 bases at V and 3 bases at J, with 11 bases between the two ends. Written as DNA, the CDR3 is TGTGCCTGGAACGGGGGGCGGACAGATACGCAGTATTTT. It specifies CAWNGGRTDTQYF.

With regard to this clonotype: A much larger clone lies one base from this, so it may be a read error. The V call is TRBV5-3, the J call TRBJ2-7; D is uncertain. TRBV5-3 is sorted into the ORF group, with uncertain function. This CDR3 spans 14 amino acids. CDR3 in amino acids: CASSFGPSQDEQCF. CDR3 nucleotides: TGTGCCAGCAGCTTCGGCCCCTCGCAGGACGAGCAGTGCTTC.

At least ten counts were recorded for this clonotype. The chain combines TRBV7-2 with TRBJ2-1; D is ambiguous. The germline V gene has CDR1 SGHTA and CDR2 FQGNSA. CDR3 length: 11 residues. V was clipped by 0 bases and J by 8 bases, with 2 bases between them. CDR3 sequence reads: CASSLAHEQFF. Written as DNA, the CDR3 is TGTGCCAGCAGCTTAGCCCATGAGCAGTTCTTC.

Remarks on this clonotype: An end of the junction does not agree with germline; a read error may underlie this. The rearrangement links TRBV12-3 or TRBV12-4 to TRBJ2-1; D is undetermined. The CDR3 is 16 amino acids. The CDR3 sequence is CASSFPLTGSYSEQFF. CDR3 coding DNA: TGTGCCAGCAGTTTCCCGCTAACGGGCTCCTACAGTGAGCAGTTCTTC.

This clonotype has ten or more counts. The rearrangement uses TRBV14 and TRBJ1-1; D not certain. Germline CDR1 and CDR2: SGHDN and FVKESK. CDR3 size: 15 residues. The V end lost 1 base, the J end lost 0 bases, and 9 bases lay between the germline ends. CDR3 amino acids: CASSQVLGMNTEAFF. DNA of the CDR3: TGTGCCAGCAGCCAAGTTTTAGGCATGAACACTGAAGCTTTCTTT.

In its sample, this clonotype was seen many times. The CDR3 loop reads CASSSTHRGQETQYF. The CDR3 nucleotides are TGTGCCAGCAGTTCCACACACAGGGGACAAGAGACCCAGTACTTC. The chain has TRBV2 and TRBJ2-5; TRBD1 aligns across 7 bases. The junction had 8 bases not matched to a gene; V was cut back by 5 bases and J by 2 bases. The CDR3 contains 15 residues. Germline CDR1 and CDR2: SNHLY and FYNNEI.

This clonotype was recorded many times. The rearrangement links TRBV2 to TRBJ2-3; TRBD2 matches at 8 bases. CDR3 size: 15 residues. With 5 bases clipped from V and 2 bases from J, the junction kept 6 bases outside the gene matches. CDR1 and CDR2 from the germline V gene are SNHLY and FYNNEI. CDR3 amino acids: CASSPGLGDTDTQYF. DNA for the CDR3: TGTGCCAGCAGTCCGGGACTAGGTGACACAGATACGCAGTATTTT.

This clonotype was counted ten times or more. This chain joins TRBV29-1 and TRBJ2-3; the D call may be TRBD1 or TRBD2 (5 bases each). V was trimmed by 7 bases and J by 5 bases, leaving 16 bases between them. The germline gives CDR1 SQVTM, CDR2 ANQGSEA. There are 13 residues in the CDR3. The CDR3 DNA is TGCAGCGCCGAGGGAGTAAGGGGAGATACGCAGTATTTT. Protein: CSAEGVRGDTQYF.

This clonotype was recorded many times. The chain is built from TRBV20-1 and TRBJ2-7, with 7 nucleotides matching TRBD2. The V gene end was trimmed by 3 bases and the J gene end by 1 base; junction bases not matched to a gene: 9. CDR3 length equals 15 residues. Germline loops: CDR1 DFQATT, CDR2 SNEGSKA (reference sequence). The CDR3 sequence is CSASPQLAPSYEQYF. The DNA for the CDR3 is TGCAGTGCTAGCCCGCAACTAGCGCCGTCCTACGAGCAGTACTTC.

The rearrangement uses TRBV4-1 and TRBJ2-2; D may match TRBD1 or TRBD2 (5 bases each). Germline CDR1 is MGHRA and CDR2 is YSYEKL. The V end lost 4 bases, the J end lost 6 bases, and 18 bases lay between the germline ends. CDR3 length: 16 residues. The CDR3, as DNA: TGCGCCAGCAGCCGTGCCGGGACCTTTTCTGCCGGGGAGCTGTTTTTT. It translates to CASSRAGTFSAGELFF.

This clonotype appeared a few times. The rearrangement links TRBV19 to TRBJ2-1; D ambiguous. In germline, CDR1 is LNHDA, CDR2 SQIVND (reference sequence). The CDR3 length is 16 residues. Deletions cut 0 bases from V and 4 bases from J, with 13 bases between. The CDR3 spells CASSIDLIGTYNEQFF. DNA for the CDR3: TGTGCCAGTAGTATAGATCTTATTGGCACTTACAATGAGCAGTTCTTC.

This clonotype occurred a few times. A read error may be the cause here, since a much bigger clone is one base away. In DNA, the CDR3 is TGCGGCGTTGAGTCTCGACAGGCTGAAGCTTTCTTT. It specifies CGVESRQAEAFF. The chain carries TRBV29-1 and TRBJ1-1; a possible D gene is TRBD1 (6 bases). Germline loops: CDR1 SQVTM, CDR2 ANQGSEA. The CDR3 extends over 12 amino acids.

In its sample, this clonotype was seen many times. The V gene is TRBV5-1, the J gene TRBJ2-3; D tentatively fits TRBD1 or TRBD2 (5 bases each). Germline CDR1 and CDR2: SGHRS and YFSETQ. This CDR3 is 15 amino acids long. Trimming removed 5 bases from V and 8 bases from J, with 21 bases in between. Here the CDR3 DNA reads TGCGCCAGCAGATCCGGGACGACCGCAGAGGGTACGCAGTATTTT. Protein product: CASRSGTTAEGTQYF.

As concerns this clonotype: An end of the junction differs from the germline gene, which may be a read error. The gene calls are TRBV11-2 and TRBJ2-1; 14 bases are shared with TRBD2. The CDR3 is 14 amino acids. The germline CDR1 and CDR2 sequences are SGHAT and FQNNGV. DNA for the CDR3: TGTGCCGGCAGCGGGACTAGCGGGAGTGATGAGCAGTTCTTC. It yields the protein CAGSGTSGSDEQFF.

The chain couples TRBV4-3 to TRBJ2-6; D is unresolved. The V end lost 0 bases, the J end lost 2 bases, and 5 bases lay between the germline ends. CDR3 length: 15 residues. Germline V CDR1 and CDR2: LGHNA, YSLEER. The CDR3 region is CASSQEVTGANVLTF. DNA of the CDR3: TGCGCCAGCAGCCAAGAGGTCACTGGGGCCAACGTCCTGACTTTC.

This clonotype came up many times. This rearrangement joins TRBV28 to TRBJ1-3; D gene uncertain. The CDR3 has 16 residues. V was shortened by 6 bases and J by 0 bases, with 15 bases between the two germline ends. Germline CDR1 MDHEN, CDR2 SYDVKM. CDR3 DNA: TGTGCCAGCAGCCCCTGGCAGATAACCTCTGGAAACACCATATATTTT. Translated, it gives CASSPWQITSGNTIYF.

This chain joins TRBV7-9 and TRBJ2-3; D unresolved. CDR3 length: 13 residues. Per the germline V gene, CDR1 is SEHNR and CDR2 is FQNEAQ (reference sequence). V gave up 2 bases and J gave up 5 bases, with 8 bases separating them. CDR3 region: CASSLSLEDTQYF. The CDR3 coding sequence is TGTGCCAGCAGCTTATCCCTGGAAGATACGCAGTATTTT.

This clonotype appeared many times. This sequence joins TRBV6-2 or TRBV6-3 and TRBJ1-1; a possible D gene is TRBD1 (6 bases). The germline CDR1 and CDR2 sequences are MNHEY and SVGEGT. V was shortened by 6 bases and J by 1 base, with 15 bases between the two germline ends. The CDR3 runs to 15 residues. Here the CDR3 DNA reads TGTGCCAGCAGAGTTCACAGGGCCACGAACACTGAAGCTTTCTTT. Translated, it gives CASRVHRATNTEAFF.

The V and J genes are TRBV12-3 or TRBV12-4 and TRBJ2-7; 7 bases are a match to TRBD1. The CDR3 runs to 15 residues. After removal of 1 base from V and 0 bases from J, the junction contained 3 bases not matched to a gene. The CDR3 protein is CASSLEGASSYEQYF. The DNA for the CDR3 is TGTGCCAGCAGTTTAGAGGGGGCGAGCTCCTACGAGCAGTACTTC.

The rearrangement joins TRBV7-2 to TRBJ1-5, with D tentatively TRBD1 (5 bases). CDR1 and CDR2 (germline): SGHTA, FQGNSA. The length of the CDR3 is 15 residues. Trimming took 1 base from V and 3 from J, leaving 10 bases between them. CDR3 sequence: CASSLVGVNNQPQHF. CDR3 in DNA: TGTGCCAGCAGCTTAGTAGGGGTTAACAATCAGCCCCAGCATTTT.

This clonotype was detected many times. Here the CDR3 DNA reads TGCGCCAGCAATTTGCCCGGGTTCGACGAGCAGTACTTC. This codes for CASNLPGFDEQYF. The chain has TRBV5-1 and TRBJ2-7; D is unclear. This CDR3 contains 13 residues. V lost 6 bases to trimming and J lost 5 bases, with 15 bases between them. Germline CDR1 SGHRS, CDR2 YFSETQ.

This sequence joins TRBV2 and TRBJ2-7; D uncertain. The CDR3 length is 14 residues. Germline lookup yields CDR1 SNHLY and CDR2 FYNNEI. With 3 bases removed from V and 12 bases from J, the gap between germline ends came to 21 bases. The CDR3 bases are TGTGCCAGCAGTGACACCCGGACCCCGCCCGGGCGGTACTTC. Translated: CASSDTRTPPGRYF.

V usage is TRBV29-1 and J usage is TRBJ2-2; D is unresolved. Trimming left V 7 bases short and J 1 base short, with 10 bases between. This CDR3 is built from 13 residues. Germline V lookup: CDR1 SQVTM, CDR2 ANQGSEA. The CDR3 nucleotides are TGCAGCGCCCTCATGGAGAACACCGGGGAGCTGTTTTTT. Encoded protein: CSALMENTGELFF.

This clonotype occurred many times. The chain combines TRBV3-1 with TRBJ1-2; the D gene is possibly TRBD1 (6 bases). This CDR3 region has 15 residues. Germline V gene data show CDR1 as LGHDT and CDR2 as YNNKEL (reference sequence). V dropped 2 bases and J dropped 5 bases, with 15 bases sitting between them. The CDR3 here is CASSQTGQPNYGYTF. The DNA of the CDR3 is TGTGCCAGCAGCCAAACCGGACAGCCAAATTATGGCTACACCTTC.

The chain has TRBV4-3 and TRBJ2-2; D may correspond to TRBD1 or TRBD2 (5 bases each). Looked up from germline, CDR1 is LGHNA and CDR2 is YSLEER. V lost 1 base and J lost 6, with 18 bases in between. This CDR3 is 17 amino acids long. CDR3 nucleotides: TGCGCCAGCAGCCAAGTCCCGGCGCAGGGAGACGCCGGGGAGCTGTTTTTT. As protein: CASSQVPAQGDAGELFF.

Regarding this clonotype: The conserved final phenylalanine or tryptophan is absent from the CDR3, which likely points to a read error. The chain has TRBV19 and TRBJ2-7, with 11 positions matching TRBD1. This CDR3 contains 17 residues. V dropped 6 bases and J dropped 5; count of bases not matched to a gene: 15. Germline assignment: CDR1 LNHDA and CDR2 SQIVND (reference sequence). CDR3 sequence reads: CASSPYSDRGRWDEQYL. The CDR3 DNA reads TGTGCCAGTAGCCCCTACTCGGACAGGGGGCGGTGGGACGAGCAGTACCTC.

This clonotype was detected many times. This chain joins TRBV7-9 and TRBJ1-1, with TRBD1 matching 10 bases. The CDR3 is 16 residues long. The germline CDR1 and CDR2 sequences are SEHNR and FQNEAQ (reference sequence). Trimming took 4 bases from V and 3 from J; bases not matched to a gene: 8. The CDR3 sequence is CASSYHLGQGYTEAFF. The CDR3 DNA reads TGTGCCAGCAGCTATCATCTGGGACAGGGGTACACTGAAGCTTTCTTT.

In the case of this clonotype: A much bigger clone sits one base away, suggesting this may be a read error. The chain recombines TRBV7-6 with TRBJ2-5, with TRBD2 identical over 9 bases. The CDR3 is made up of 16 amino acids. Trimming took 5 bases from V and 4 from J; bases not matched to a gene: 11. The germline V gene has CDR1 SGHVS and CDR2 FNYEAQ. CDR3: CASSNIGGGAGETQYF. CDR3 sequence (DNA): TGTGCCAGCAGCAATATTGGCGGGGGGGCCGGAGAGACCCAGTACTTC.

In this sample, this clonotype turned up a few times. The genes are TRBV6-2 or TRBV6-3 and TRBJ1-2; perhaps TRBD1 as D (6 bases). V was trimmed by 5 bases and J by 7 bases, leaving 11 bases between them. Germline V CDR1 and CDR2: MNHEY, SVGEGT. The CDR3 totals 12 residues. CDR3 coding DNA: TGTGCCAGCAGTCCCGGACAGTCTGGCTACACCTTC. Its protein is CASSPGQSGYTF.